This T cell receptor (beta chain) comes out of a study of blood T cell repertoires in COVID-19. Background on the study: Sites across the United States, Italy and Spain contributed samples from acute and convalescent COVID-19. T cells, B-cell-depleted T cells, or PBMCs provided the cDNA or gDNA that served as material.

Looked up from germline, CDR1 is KGHSH and CDR2 is LQKENI. The J segment lost 11 bases and the V segment lost 5 bases, leaving 11 bases of the junction unmatched. This CDR3 contains 13 residues. The data were produced by immunoSEQ multiplex PCR, yet TCRdb's version contains in-frame clones alone and is incomplete. The data show about 87,000 clones, with 80% to 90% seen just once and about 15% held by the top ten. Specimen: peripheral blood. The V call is TRBV18, the J call TRBJ2-7, with 8 bases fitting TRBD1. The clonotype originates from a woman in her sixties or seventies with acute or convalescent COVID-19. The CDR3 region has the DNA TGTGCCAGCTCAATCGGACAGGGCGGGTCGAAGTACTTC. Its translation is CASSIGQGGSKYF.